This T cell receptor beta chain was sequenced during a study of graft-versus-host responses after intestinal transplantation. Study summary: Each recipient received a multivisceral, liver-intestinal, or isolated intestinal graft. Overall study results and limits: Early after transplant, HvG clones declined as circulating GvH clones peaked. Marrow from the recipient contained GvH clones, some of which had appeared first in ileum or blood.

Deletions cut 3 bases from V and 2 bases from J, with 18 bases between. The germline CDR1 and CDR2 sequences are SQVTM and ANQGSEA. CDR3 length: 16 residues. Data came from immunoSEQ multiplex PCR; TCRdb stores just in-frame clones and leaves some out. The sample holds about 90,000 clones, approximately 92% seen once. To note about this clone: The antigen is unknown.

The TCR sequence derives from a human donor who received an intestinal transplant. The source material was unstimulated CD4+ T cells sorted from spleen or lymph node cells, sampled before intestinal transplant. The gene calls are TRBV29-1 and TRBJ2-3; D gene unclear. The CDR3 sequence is CSVEVFGGRATDTQYF. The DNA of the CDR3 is TGCAGCGTTGAGGTCTTCGGCGGTAGGGCCACAGATACGCAGTATTTT.